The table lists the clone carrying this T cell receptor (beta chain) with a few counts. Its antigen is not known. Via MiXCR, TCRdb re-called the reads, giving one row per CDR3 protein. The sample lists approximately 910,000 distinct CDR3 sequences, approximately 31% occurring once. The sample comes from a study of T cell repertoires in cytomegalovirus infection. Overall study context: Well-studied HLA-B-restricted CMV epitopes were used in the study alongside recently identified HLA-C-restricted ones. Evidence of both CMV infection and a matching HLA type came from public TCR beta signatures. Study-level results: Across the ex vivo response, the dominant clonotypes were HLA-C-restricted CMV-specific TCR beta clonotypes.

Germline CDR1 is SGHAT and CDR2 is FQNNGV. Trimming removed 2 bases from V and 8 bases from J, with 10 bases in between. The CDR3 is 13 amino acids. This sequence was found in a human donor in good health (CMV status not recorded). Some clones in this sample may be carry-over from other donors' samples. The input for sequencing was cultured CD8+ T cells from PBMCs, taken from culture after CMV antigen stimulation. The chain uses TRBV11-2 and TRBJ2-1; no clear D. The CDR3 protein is CASSLTILDEQFF. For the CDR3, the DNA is TGTGCCAGCAGCTTAACCATTTTGGATGAGCAGTTCTTC.